This T cell receptor beta chain was obtained from a study of breast tumors, draining lymph nodes, adjacent tissues. Overall study findings and caveats: Tumor repertoires ranked between lymph nodes and nontumor tissue in diversity, with V and J gene preferences. Tumor T cell lymph node origin was a supported hypothesis, not proven. Luminal-like breast cancer showed significantly higher tumor–nontumor repertoire similarity than basal-like.

The lymph nodes were axillary draining lymph nodes from breast cancer patients. This clonotype was recorded at least ten times. Its target is unknown. Using its own MiXCR run on the multiplex PCR reads, TCRdb lists one record per CDR3 protein. The table shows tens of thousands of distinct CDR3 sequences, with roughly 19% occurring only once. The specimen was axillary lymph node tissue. The source of this sequence is a female donor with breast cancer. Some clones in this sample may be carry-over from other donors' samples.

The CDR3 is CASSSQSNQPQHF. Here the CDR3 DNA reads TGTGCCAGCAGTTCTCAGAGCAATCAGCCCCAGCATTTT. The chain has TRBV12-3 or TRBV12-4 and TRBJ1-5, with D hard to call. Trimming pared 4 bases from V and 1 base from J, leaving 5 bases between. This CDR3 has 13 amino acids.